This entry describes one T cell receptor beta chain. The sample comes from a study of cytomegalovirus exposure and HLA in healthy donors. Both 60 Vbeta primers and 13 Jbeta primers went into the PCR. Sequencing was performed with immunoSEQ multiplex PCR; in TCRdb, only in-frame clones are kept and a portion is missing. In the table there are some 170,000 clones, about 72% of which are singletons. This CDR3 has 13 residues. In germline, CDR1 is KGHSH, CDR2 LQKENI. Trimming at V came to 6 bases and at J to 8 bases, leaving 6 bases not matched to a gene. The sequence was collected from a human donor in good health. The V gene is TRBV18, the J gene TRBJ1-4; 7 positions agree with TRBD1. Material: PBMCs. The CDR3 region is CASSSGQREKLFF. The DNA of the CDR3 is TGTGCCAGCTCCTCGGGACAGAGAGAAAAACTGTTTTTT.